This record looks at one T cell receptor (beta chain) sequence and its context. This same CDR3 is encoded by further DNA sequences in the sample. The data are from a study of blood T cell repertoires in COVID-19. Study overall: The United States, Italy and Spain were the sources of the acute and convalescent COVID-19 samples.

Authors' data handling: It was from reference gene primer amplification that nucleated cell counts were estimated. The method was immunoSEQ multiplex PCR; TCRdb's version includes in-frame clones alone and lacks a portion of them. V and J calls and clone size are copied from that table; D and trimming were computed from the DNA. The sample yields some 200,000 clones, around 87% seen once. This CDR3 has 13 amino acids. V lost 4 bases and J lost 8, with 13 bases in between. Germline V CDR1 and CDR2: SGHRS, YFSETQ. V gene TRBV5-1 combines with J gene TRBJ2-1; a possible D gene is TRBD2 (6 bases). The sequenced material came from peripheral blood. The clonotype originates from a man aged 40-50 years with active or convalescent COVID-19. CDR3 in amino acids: CASSLRGRDEQFF. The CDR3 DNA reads TGCGCCAGCAGCCTGCGGGGCCGGGATGAGCAGTTCTTC.